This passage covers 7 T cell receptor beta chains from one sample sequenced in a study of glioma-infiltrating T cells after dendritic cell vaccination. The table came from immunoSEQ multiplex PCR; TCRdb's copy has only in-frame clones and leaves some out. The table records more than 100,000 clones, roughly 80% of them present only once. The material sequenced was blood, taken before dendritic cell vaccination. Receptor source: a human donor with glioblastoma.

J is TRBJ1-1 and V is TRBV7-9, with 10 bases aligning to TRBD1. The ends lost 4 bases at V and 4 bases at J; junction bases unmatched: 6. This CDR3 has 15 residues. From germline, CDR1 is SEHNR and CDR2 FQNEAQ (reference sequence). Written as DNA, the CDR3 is TGTGCCAGCAGCTGGACAGGGGGTCACCTCACTGAAGCTTTCTTT. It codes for CASSWTGGHLTEAFF.

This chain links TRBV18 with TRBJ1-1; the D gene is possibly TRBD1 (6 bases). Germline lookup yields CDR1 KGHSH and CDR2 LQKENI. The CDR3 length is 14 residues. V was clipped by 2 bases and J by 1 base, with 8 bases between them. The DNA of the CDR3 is TGTGCCAGCTCACCAGTACAGGGGAACACTGAAGCTTTCTTT. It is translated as CASSPVQGNTEAFF.

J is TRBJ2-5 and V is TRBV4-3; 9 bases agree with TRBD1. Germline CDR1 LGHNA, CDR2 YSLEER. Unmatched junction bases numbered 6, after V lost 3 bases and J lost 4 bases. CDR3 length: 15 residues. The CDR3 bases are TGCGCCAGCAGCCAGTACAGGGGGCGGGGAGAGACCCAGTACTTC. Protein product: CASSQYRGRGETQYF.

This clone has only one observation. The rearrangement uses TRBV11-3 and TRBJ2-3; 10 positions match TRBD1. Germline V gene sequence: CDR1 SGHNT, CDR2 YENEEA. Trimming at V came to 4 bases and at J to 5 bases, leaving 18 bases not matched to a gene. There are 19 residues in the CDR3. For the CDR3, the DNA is TGTGCCAGCAGCTGGGACAGGGGATCGGCCGGAGGGGACATAGATACGCAGTATTTT. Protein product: CASSWDRGSAGGDIDTQYF.

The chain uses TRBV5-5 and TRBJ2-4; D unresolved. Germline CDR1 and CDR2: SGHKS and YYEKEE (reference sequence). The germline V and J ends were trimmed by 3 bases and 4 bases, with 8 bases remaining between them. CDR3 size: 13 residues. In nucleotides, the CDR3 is TGTGCCAGCAGCTCGTTCGGGAAAAACATTCAGTACTTC. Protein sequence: CASSSFGKNIQYF.

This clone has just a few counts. The CDR3 is CASSQFAGQKSYEQYF. The CDR3 DNA follows: TGTGCCAGCAGCCAATTCGCAGGACAGAAATCCTACGAGCAGTACTTC. The chain couples TRBV7-9 to TRBJ2-7; a possible D gene is TRBD1 (6 bases). The germline gives CDR1 SEHNR, CDR2 FQNEAQ (reference sequence). Trimming took 5 bases from V and 1 from J, leaving 18 bases between them. The CDR3 length is 16 residues.

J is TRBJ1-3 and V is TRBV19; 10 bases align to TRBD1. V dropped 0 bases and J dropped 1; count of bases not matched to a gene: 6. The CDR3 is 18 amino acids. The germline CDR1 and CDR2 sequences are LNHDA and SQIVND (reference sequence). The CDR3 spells CASSIDLGQGVSGNTIYF. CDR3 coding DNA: TGTGCCAGTAGTATAGATCTTGGACAGGGGGTTTCTGGAAACACCATATATTTT.